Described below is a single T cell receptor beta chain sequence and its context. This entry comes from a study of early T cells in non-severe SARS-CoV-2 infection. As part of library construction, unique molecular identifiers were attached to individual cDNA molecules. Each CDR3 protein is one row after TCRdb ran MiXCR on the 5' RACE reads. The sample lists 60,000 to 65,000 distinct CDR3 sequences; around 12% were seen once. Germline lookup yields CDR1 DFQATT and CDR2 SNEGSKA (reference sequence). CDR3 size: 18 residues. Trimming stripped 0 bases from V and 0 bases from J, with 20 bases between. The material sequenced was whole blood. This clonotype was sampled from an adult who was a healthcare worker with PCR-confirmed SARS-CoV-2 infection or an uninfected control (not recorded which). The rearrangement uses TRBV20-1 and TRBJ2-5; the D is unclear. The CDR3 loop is CSARDRDGSIPYQETQYF. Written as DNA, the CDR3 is TGCAGTGCTAGAGATCGCGACGGAAGTATCCCGTACCAAGAGACCCAGTACTTC.